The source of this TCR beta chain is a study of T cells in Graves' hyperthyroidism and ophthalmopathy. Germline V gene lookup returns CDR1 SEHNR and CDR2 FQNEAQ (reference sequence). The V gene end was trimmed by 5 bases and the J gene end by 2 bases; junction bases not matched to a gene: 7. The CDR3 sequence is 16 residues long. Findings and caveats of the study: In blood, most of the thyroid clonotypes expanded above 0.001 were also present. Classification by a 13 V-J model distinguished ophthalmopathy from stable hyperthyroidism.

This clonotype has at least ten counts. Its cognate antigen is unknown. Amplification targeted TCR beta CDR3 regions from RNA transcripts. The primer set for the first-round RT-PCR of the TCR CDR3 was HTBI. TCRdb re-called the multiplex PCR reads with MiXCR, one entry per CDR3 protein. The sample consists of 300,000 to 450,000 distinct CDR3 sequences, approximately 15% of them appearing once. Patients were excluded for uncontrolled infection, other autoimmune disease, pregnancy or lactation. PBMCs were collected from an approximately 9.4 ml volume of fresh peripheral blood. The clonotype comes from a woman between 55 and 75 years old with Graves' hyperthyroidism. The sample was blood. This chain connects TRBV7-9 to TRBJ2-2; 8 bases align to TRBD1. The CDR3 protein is CASSTRQGTNTGELFF. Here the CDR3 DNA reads TGTGCCAGCAGCACCCGACAGGGGACAAACACCGGGGAGCTGTTTTTT.